This T cell receptor (beta chain) was sequenced in a study of blood T cells in healthy people across ages. Overall study results and limits: In these data, TCR beta diversity tracked strongly with naive T cell percentage.

In germline, CDR1 is SGHTA, CDR2 FQGNSA. V was pared by 1 base and J by 4 bases, with 7 bases between. This CDR3 is 13 amino acids long. This clonotype has ten or more counts. The antigen remains undetermined. Through a sample-barcoded 5' primer and a J-beta primer mix, a second PCR was run for roughly 6 to 11 cycles. Each CDR3 protein is one row after TCRdb ran MiXCR on the 5' RACE reads. Among about 650,000 distinct CDR3 sequences listed, about 32% were seen once. The sequence was obtained from a woman older than 75 in good health. The V gene is TRBV7-2, the J gene TRBJ1-1; D not certain. Sequences were obtained from blood. The CDR3 bases are TGTGCCAGCAGCTTAGTACTTGGCACTGAAGCTTTCTTT. Its protein product is CASSLVLGTEAFF. The complete variable domain, with remaining parts taken from reference TRBV7-2 and TRBJ1-1, reads GAGVSQSPSNKVTEKGKDVELRCDPISGHTALYWYRQSLGQGLEFLIYFQGNSAPDKSGLPSDRFSAERTGGSVSTLTIQRTQQEDSAVYLCASSLVLGTEAFFGQGTRLTVV.